This TCR beta chain was sequenced in a study of cytomegalovirus exposure and HLA in healthy donors. This CDR3 is 15 amino acids long. Germline assignment: CDR1 SGHTA and CDR2 FQGNSA. J gave up 7 bases and V 6 bases, and 6 bases lay outside the gene matches. Use of 60 Vbeta and 13 Jbeta primers characterized the PCR. The method was immunoSEQ multiplex PCR; TCRdb's version includes in-frame clones alone and lacks a portion of them. This table holds fewer than 200,000 clones, 83% found once. The origin of this receptor is a man between 35 and 55 years old in good health and CMV-seropositive. The V and J genes are TRBV7-2 and TRBJ2-2; TRBD2 matches at 12 bases. Specimen: PBMCs. CDR3 protein: CASRQTSGSFGELFF. The DNA of the CDR3 is TGTGCCAGCAGACAGACTAGCGGGAGTTTCGGGGAGCTGTTTTTT.